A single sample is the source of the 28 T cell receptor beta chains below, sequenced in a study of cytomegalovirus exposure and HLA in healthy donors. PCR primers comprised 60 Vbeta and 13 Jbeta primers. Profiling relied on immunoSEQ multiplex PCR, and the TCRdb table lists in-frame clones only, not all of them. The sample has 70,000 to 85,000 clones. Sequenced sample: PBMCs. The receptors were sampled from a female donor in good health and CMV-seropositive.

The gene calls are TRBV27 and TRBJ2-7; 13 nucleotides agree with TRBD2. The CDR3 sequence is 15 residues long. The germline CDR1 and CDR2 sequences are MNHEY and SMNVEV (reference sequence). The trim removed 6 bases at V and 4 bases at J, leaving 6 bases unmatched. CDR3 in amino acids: CASSSGTSGKYEQYF. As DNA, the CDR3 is TGTGCCAGCAGCAGTGGGACTAGCGGGAAGTACGAGCAGTACTTC.

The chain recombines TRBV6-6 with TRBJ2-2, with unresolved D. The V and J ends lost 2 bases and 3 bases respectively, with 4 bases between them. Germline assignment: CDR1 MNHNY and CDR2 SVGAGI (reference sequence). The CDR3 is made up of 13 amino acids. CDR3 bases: TGTGCCAGCAGTTACCTGTACACCGGGGAGCTGTTTTTT. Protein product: CASSYLYTGELFF.

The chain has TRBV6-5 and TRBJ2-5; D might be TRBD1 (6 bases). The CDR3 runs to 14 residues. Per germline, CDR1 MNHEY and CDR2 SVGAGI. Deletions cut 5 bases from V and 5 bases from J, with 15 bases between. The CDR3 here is CASSGGLFGETQYF. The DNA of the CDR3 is TGTGCCAGCAGTGGGGGCCTCTTCGGGGAGACCCAGTACTTC.

Here the CDR3 reads CASSHRGLAGETQYF. CDR3 in DNA: TGTGCCAGCAGCCATAGAGGGCTAGCCGGCGAGACCCAGTACTTC. This sequence joins TRBV7-3 and TRBJ2-5; D may be TRBD2 (5 bases). CDR1 SGHTA and CDR2 FQGTGA come from the germline V gene. This CDR3 comprises 15 residues. V was trimmed by 5 bases and J by 5 bases, leaving 18 bases between them. Full variable domain (outside the CDR3, taken from reference TRBV7-3 and TRBJ2-5): GAGVSQTPSNKVTEKGKYVELRCDPISGHTALYWYRQSLGQGPEFLIYFQGTGAADDSGLPNDRFFAVRPEGSVSTLKIQRTERGDSAVYLCASSHRGLAGETQYFGPGTRLLVL.

The CDR3 loop reads CASSFSGGAVVDEQFF. For the CDR3, the DNA is TGTGCCAGCAGCTTTAGCGGGGGGGCGGTCGTGGATGAGCAGTTCTTC. The V and J genes are TRBV7-2 and TRBJ2-1, with 11 bases that match TRBD2. Germline assignment: CDR1 SGHTA and CDR2 FQGNSA. J gave up 8 bases and V 3 bases, and 9 bases lay outside the gene matches. This CDR3 spans 16 amino acids.

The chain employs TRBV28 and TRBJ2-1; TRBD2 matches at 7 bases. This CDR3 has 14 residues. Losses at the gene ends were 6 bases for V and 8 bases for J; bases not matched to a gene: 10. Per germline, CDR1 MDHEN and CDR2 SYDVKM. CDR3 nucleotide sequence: TGTGCCAGCAGCCGTTCTGGGAGGGGCCATGAGCAGTTCTTC. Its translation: CASSRSGRGHEQFF.

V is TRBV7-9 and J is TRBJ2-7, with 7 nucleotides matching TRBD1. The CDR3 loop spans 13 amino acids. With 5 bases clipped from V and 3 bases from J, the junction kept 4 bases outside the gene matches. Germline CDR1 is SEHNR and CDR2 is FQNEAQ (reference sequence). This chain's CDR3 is CASSERQGYEQYF. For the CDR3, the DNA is TGTGCCAGCAGCGAGAGACAGGGCTACGAGCAGTACTTC.

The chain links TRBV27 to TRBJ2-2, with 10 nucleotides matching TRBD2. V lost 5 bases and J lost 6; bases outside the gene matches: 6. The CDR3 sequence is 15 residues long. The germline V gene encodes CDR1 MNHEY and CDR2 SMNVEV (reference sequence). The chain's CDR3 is CASSQLAGLAGELFF. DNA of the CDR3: TGTGCCAGCAGTCAACTAGCGGGGCTCGCCGGGGAGCTGTTTTTT.

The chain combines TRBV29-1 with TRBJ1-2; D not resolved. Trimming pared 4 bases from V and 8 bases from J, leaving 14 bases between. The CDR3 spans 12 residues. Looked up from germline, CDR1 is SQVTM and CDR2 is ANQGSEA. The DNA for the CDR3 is TGCAGCGTTGGCCCCGGAGGAGAGGGCTACACCTTC. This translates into CSVGPGGEGYTF.

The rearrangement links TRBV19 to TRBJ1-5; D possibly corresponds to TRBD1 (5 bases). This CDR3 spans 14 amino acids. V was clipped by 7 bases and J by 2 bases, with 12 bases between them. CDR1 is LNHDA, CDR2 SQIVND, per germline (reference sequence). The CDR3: CASNFRVGNQPQHF. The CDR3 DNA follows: TGTGCCAGTAATTTCAGGGTAGGCAATCAGCCCCAGCATTTT.

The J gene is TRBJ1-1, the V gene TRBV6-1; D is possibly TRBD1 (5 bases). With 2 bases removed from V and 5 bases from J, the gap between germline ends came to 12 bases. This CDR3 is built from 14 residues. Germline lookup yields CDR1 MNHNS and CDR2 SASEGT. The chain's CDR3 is CASSESGGRTEAFF. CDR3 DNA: TGTGCCAGCAGTGAATCCGGGGGGAGGACTGAAGCTTTCTTT.

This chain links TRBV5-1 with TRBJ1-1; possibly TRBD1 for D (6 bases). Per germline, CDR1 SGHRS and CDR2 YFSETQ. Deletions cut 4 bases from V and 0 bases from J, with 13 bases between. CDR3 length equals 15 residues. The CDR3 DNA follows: TGCGCCAGCAGCCAAGGGACACCCATGAACACTGAAGCTTTCTTT. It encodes CASSQGTPMNTEAFF.

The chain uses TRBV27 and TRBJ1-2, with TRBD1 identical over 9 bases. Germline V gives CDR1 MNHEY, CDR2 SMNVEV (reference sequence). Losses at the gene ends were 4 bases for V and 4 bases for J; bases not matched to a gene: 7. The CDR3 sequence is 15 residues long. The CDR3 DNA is TGTGCCAGCAGTTCCCGACAGGGGGGGCTCTATGGCTACACCTTC. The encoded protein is CASSSRQGGLYGYTF.

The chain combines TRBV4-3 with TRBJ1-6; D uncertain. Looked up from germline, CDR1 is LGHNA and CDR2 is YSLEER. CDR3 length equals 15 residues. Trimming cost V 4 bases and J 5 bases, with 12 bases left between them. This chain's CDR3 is CASSPVTRNNSPLHF. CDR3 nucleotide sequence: TGCGCCAGCAGCCCAGTGACAAGGAATAATTCACCCCTCCACTTT.

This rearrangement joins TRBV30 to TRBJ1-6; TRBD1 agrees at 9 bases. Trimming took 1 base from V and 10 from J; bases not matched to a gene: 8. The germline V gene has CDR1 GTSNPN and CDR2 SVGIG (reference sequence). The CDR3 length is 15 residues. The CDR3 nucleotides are TGTGCCTGGAGTGAATTAGGGACAGGGAACTCACCCCTCCACTTT. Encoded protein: CAWSELGTGNSPLHF.

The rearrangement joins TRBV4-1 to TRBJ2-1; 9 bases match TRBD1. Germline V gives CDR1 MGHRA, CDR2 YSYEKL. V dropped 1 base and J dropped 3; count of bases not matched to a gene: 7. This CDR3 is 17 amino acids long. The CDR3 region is CASSQGAGTGNYNEQFF. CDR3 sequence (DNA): TGCGCCAGCAGCCAAGGGGCCGGGACAGGGAACTACAATGAGCAGTTCTTC.

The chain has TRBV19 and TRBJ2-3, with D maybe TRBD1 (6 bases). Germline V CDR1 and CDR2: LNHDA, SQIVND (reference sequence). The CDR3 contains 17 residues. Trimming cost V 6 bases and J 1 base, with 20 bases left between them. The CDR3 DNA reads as TGTGCCAGTAGACAGGGTCAGGGCCCCTTCGGCACAGATACGCAGTATTTT. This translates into CASRQGQGPFGTDTQYF.

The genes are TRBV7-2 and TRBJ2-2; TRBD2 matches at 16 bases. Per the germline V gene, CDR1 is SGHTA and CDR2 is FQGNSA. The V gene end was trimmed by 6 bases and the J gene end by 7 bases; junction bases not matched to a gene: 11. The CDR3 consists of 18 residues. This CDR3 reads CASSFGTSGRAGSGELFF. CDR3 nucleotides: TGTGCCAGCAGTTTCGGGACTAGCGGGAGGGCCGGGAGCGGGGAGCTGTTTTTT.

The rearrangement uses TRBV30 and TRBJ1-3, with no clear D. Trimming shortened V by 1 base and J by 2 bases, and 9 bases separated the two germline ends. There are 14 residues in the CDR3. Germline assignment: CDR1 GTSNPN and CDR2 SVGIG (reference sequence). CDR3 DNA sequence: TGTGCCTGGAGTGCCGGGGTTGCTGGAAACACCATATATTTT. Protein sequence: CAWSAGVAGNTIYF.

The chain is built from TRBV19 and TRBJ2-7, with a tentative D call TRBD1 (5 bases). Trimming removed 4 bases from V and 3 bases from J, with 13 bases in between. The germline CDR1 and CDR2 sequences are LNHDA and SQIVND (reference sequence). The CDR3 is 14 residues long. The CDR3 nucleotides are TGTGCCAGTAGTAGGCAGGGTAAAGACTACGAGCAGTACTTC. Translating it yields CASSRQGKDYEQYF.

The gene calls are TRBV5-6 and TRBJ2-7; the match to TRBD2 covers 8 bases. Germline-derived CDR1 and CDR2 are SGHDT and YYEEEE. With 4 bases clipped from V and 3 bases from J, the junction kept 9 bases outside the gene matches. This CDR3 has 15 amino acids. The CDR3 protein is CASSPVTSGYYEQYF. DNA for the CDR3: TGTGCCAGCAGCCCCGTCACTAGCGGATACTACGAGCAGTACTTC.

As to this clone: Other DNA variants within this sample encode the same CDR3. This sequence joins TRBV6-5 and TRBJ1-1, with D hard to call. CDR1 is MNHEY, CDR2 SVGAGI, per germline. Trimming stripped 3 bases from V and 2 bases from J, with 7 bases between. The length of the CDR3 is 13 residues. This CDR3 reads CASSYEGNTEAFF. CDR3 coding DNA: TGTGCCAGCAGTTATGAGGGAAACACTGAAGCTTTCTTT.

As DNA, the CDR3 is TGTGCCAGCAGCTTAAACAGGGTTGGCTACACCTTC. Translation: CASSLNRVGYTF. This chain uses TRBV7-8 with TRBJ1-2, with D tentatively TRBD1 (6 bases). Germline loops: CDR1 SGHVS, CDR2 FQNEAQ. V was pared by 2 bases and J by 7 bases, with 8 bases between. CDR3 length: 12 residues.

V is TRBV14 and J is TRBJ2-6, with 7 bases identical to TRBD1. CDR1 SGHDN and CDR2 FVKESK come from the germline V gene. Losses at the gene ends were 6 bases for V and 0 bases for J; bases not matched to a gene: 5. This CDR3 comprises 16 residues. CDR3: CASSGTALSGANVLTF. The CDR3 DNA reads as TGTGCCAGCAGTGGGACAGCCCTCTCTGGGGCCAACGTCCTGACTTTC. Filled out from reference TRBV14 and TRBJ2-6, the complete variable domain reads EAGVTQFPSHSVIEKGQTVTLRCDPISGHDNLYWYRRVMGKEIKFLLHFVKESKQDESGMPNNRFLAERTGGTYSTLKVQPAELEDSGVYFCASSGTALSGANVLTFGAGSRLTVL.

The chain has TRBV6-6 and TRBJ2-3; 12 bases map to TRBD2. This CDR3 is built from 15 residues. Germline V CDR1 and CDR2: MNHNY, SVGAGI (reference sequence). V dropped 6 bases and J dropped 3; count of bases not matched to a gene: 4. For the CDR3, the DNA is TGTGCCAGCAGAGATACTAGCGGGGGGACAGATACGCAGTATTTT. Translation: CASRDTSGGTDTQYF.

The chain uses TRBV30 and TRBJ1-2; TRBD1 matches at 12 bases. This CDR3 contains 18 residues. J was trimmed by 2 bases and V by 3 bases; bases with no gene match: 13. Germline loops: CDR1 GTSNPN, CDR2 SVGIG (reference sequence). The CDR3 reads CAWSAPGTGGAGNYGYTF. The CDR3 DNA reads TGTGCCTGGAGCGCACCCGGGACAGGGGGCGCGGGGAACTATGGCTACACCTTC.

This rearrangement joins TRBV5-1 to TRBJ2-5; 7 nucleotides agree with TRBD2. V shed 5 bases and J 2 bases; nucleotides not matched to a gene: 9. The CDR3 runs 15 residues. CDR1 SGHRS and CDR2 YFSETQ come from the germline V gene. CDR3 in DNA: TGCGCCAGCAGTTCACCGGGACTACCTCAAGAGACCCAGTACTTC. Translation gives CASSSPGLPQETQYF.

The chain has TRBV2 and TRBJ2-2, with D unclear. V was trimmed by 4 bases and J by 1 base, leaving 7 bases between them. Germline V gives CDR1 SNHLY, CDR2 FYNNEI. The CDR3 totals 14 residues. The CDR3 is CASSAHRNTGELFF. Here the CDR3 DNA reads TGTGCCAGCAGTGCTCACAGGAACACCGGGGAGCTGTTTTTT.